These 11 T cell receptor beta chains originate from one sample sequenced in a study of cytomegalovirus exposure and HLA in healthy donors. The PCR employed 60 Vbeta primers together with 13 Jbeta primers. The protocol was immunoSEQ multiplex PCR, while the TCRdb copy is restricted to in-frame clones and leaves out a portion. The sample carries more than 85,000 clones, 70% to 80% recorded once. The sequenced sample was PBMCs. All receptors derive from a male donor in good health and CMV-seropositive.

This clone was recorded only once. The CDR3 here is CASSQGGSSYEQYF. The CDR3 DNA reads as TGTGCCAGCAGCCAAGGCGGGAGCTCCTACGAGCAGTACTTC. The chain carries TRBV4-2 and TRBJ2-7, with TRBD2 matching over 7 bases. Germline CDR1 and CDR2: LGHNA and YNFKEQ. The CDR3 sequence is 14 residues long. After removal of 1 base from V and 0 bases from J, the junction contained 0 bases not matched to a gene.

The rearrangement uses TRBV5-1 and TRBJ2-3; 8 bases are a match to TRBD2. Germline V gene sequence: CDR1 SGHRS, CDR2 YFSETQ. J was trimmed by 4 bases and V by 2 bases; bases with no gene match: 6. The CDR3 covers 15 residues. The CDR3 spells CASSFSGSAADTQYF. CDR3 DNA: TGCGCCAGCAGCTTCAGCGGGAGCGCCGCAGATACGCAGTATTTT.

The rearrangement links TRBV7-9 to TRBJ2-5; 8 bases fit TRBD2. Germline-derived CDR1 and CDR2 are SEHNR and FQNEAQ (reference sequence). The CDR3 totals 15 residues. J was trimmed by 5 bases and V by 5 bases; bases with no gene match: 10. DNA for the CDR3: TGTGCCAGCAGCAGAAGCAGCGGGAGACCGGAGACCCAGTACTTC. Translating gives CASSRSSGRPETQYF.

V and J are TRBV5-5 and TRBJ1-4; a possible D gene is TRBD1 (6 bases). Germline V lookup: CDR1 SGHKS, CDR2 YYEKEE (reference sequence). Trimming stripped 7 bases from V and 6 bases from J, with 22 bases between. There are 16 residues in the CDR3. CDR3 coding DNA: TGTGCCAGCGGGGGGGGCGCGGGGAAGGGGCATGAAAAACTGTTTTTT. Its translation: CASGGGAGKGHEKLFF.

V gene TRBV19 combines with J gene TRBJ2-7; 12 bases line up with TRBD2. The CDR3 contains 14 residues. CDR1 is LNHDA, CDR2 SQIVND, per germline (reference sequence). Trimming at V came to 10 bases and at J to 0 bases, leaving 4 bases not matched to a gene. CDR3 residues: CATGTSGFSYEQYF. The CDR3 DNA follows: TGTGCCACCGGGACTAGCGGGTTCTCCTACGAGCAGTACTTC.

The chain recombines TRBV7-2 with TRBJ1-3; 8 nucleotides match TRBD1. The CDR3 is 16 residues long. Germline values: CDR1 SGHTA, CDR2 FQGNSA. The J segment lost 0 bases and the V segment lost 4 bases, leaving 5 bases of the junction unmatched. The CDR3 is CASSSDRVRSGNTIYF. The DNA of the CDR3 is TGTGCCAGCAGCTCGGACAGGGTTCGCTCTGGAAACACCATATATTTT.

This clone was recorded only once. The chain has TRBV7-2 and TRBJ2-3, with TRBD1 matching 10 bases. Losses at the gene ends were 5 bases for V and 2 bases for J; bases not matched to a gene: 4. The CDR3 totals 15 residues. Germline CDR1 reads SGHTA; CDR2 reads FQGNSA. CDR3 loop: CASSAGTGVTDTQYF. CDR3 nucleotides: TGTGCCAGCAGCGCAGGGACAGGGGTCACAGATACGCAGTATTTT.

For the CDR3, the DNA is TGCAGCGTTGAATGGAAAAGGACATATGGCTACACCTTC. This encodes CSVEWKRTYGYTF. This rearrangement joins TRBV29-1 to TRBJ1-2; perhaps TRBD1 as D (5 bases). CDR1 SQVTM and CDR2 ANQGSEA come from the germline V gene. The CDR3 is 13 amino acids. Deletions cut 2 bases from V and 5 bases from J, with 12 bases between.

The rearrangement joins TRBV11-3 to TRBJ2-2; no reliable D call. Trimming pared 1 base from V and 0 bases from J, leaving 9 bases between. CDR1 is SGHNT, CDR2 YENEEA, per germline. The CDR3 extends over 16 amino acids. The CDR3 is CASSLGLFSNTGELFF. Here the CDR3 DNA reads TGTGCCAGCAGCTTAGGTCTTTTCTCGAACACCGGGGAGCTGTTTTTT.

The CDR3 bases are TGTGCCAGCAGCATAACCGGGACAGGGGCACTGTATAATTCACCCCTCCACTTT. Protein: CASSITGTGALYNSPLHF. This sequence joins TRBV7-9 and TRBJ1-6, with TRBD1 identical over 10 bases. The CDR3 has 18 residues. Germline trimming cut 5 bases from V and 4 bases from J; bases unmatched to any gene: 11. Germline V CDR1 and CDR2: SEHNR, FQNEAQ (reference sequence).

In nucleotides, the CDR3 is TGTGCCAGCAGTGAAGCAGGGGGCAATCAGCCCCAGCATTTT. Its protein is CASSEAGGNQPQHF. The chain is built from TRBV6-1 and TRBJ1-5; possibly TRBD1 for D (5 bases). The CDR3 loop spans 14 amino acids. CDR1 and CDR2 (germline): MNHNS, SASEGT. The V gene lost 0 bases and the J gene lost 2 bases, with 5 bases spanning the gap.